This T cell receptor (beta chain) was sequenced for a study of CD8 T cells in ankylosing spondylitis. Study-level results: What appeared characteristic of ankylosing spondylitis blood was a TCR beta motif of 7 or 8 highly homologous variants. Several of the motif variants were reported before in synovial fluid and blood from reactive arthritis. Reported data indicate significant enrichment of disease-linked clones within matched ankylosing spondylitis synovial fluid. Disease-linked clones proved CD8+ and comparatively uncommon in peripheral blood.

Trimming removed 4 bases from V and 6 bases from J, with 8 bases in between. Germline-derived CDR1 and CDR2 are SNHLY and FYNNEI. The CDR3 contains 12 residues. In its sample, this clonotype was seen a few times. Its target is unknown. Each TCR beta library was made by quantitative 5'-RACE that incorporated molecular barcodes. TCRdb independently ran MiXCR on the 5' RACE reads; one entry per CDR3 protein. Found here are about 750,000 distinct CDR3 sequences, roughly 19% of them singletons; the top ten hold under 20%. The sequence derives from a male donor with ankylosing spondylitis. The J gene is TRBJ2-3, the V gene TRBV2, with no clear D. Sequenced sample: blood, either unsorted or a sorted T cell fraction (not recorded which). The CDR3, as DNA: TGTGCCAGCAGTGTCTGGCAGGATACGCAGTATTTT. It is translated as CASSVWQDTQYF.